The 20 T cell receptor beta chains reported below all come from one sample, sequenced in a study of blood T cell repertoires in COVID-19. The data were produced by immunoSEQ multiplex PCR, yet TCRdb's version contains in-frame clones alone and is incomplete. The data hold around 180,000 clones, with approximately 85% observed a single time. The specimen was peripheral blood. Source of these receptors: a man between 60 and 75 years old with acute or convalescent COVID-19.

V gene TRBV2 combines with J gene TRBJ1-6; 7 bases align to TRBD1. CDR3 length: 13 amino acids. Germline loops: CDR1 SNHLY, CDR2 FYNNEI. V was pared by 6 bases and J by 9 bases, with 5 bases of the junction left unmatched. Here the CDR3 DNA reads TGTGCCAGCAGGCAAGACAGGGCTTCACCCCTCCACTTT. It is translated as CASRQDRASPLHF.

This chain uses TRBV7-2 with TRBJ2-2, with TRBD2 matching 7 bases. The CDR3 spans 15 residues. Germline V gene data show CDR1 as SGHTA and CDR2 as FQGNSA. V lost 2 bases to trimming and J lost 4 bases; unmatched junction nucleotides: 4. CDR3 DNA sequence: TGTGCCAGCAGCTTACGGGAGGTGCGCACCGGGGAGCTGTTTTTT. This codes for CASSLREVRTGELFF.

This clone was observed a single time. V gene TRBV9 combines with J gene TRBJ2-1, with 8 bases that match TRBD1. CDR1 is SGDLS, CDR2 YYNGEE, per germline. V was clipped by 4 bases and J by 0 bases; unmatched bases: 9. This CDR3 comprises 17 residues. The CDR3 DNA reads as TGTGCCAGCAGCCCCCGGGACAGGAAAAGCTCCTACAATGAGCAGTTCTTC. Translated, it gives CASSPRDRKSSYNEQFF.

The genes are TRBV7-8 and TRBJ2-1; no clear D. V was shortened by 5 bases and J by 0 bases, with 17 bases between the two germline ends. The CDR3 consists of 17 residues. Germline CDR1 and CDR2: SGHVS and FQNEAQ. Written as DNA, the CDR3 is TGTGCCAGCAGCCCCTGGCGGCCGGAAAGCTCCTACAATGAGCAGTTCTTC. It yields the protein CASSPWRPESSYNEQFF.

The CDR3 spells CASSPRDRSTDTQYF. The CDR3 DNA reads as TGTGCCAGCAGTCCCAGGGACAGAAGCACAGATACGCAGTATTTT. The chain has TRBV6-5 and TRBJ2-3, with TRBD1 identical over 7 bases. Germline CDR1 reads MNHEY; CDR2 reads SVGAGI. The length of the CDR3 is 15 residues. Unmatched junction bases numbered 5, after V lost 5 bases and J lost 0 bases.

V and J are TRBV10-3 and TRBJ2-1; D gene uncertain. Trimming took off 2 bases at V and 6 bases at J, with 5 bases between the two ends. CDR1 is ENHRY and CDR2 is SYGVKD in the germline V gene. The CDR3 spans 12 residues. The CDR3 sequence: CAISETSNEQFF. In nucleotides, the CDR3 is TGTGCCATCAGTGAGACGAGCAATGAGCAGTTCTTC.

This sequence joins TRBV3-1 (or the pseudogene TRBV3-2) and TRBJ2-5; TRBD2 is a possible D gene (6 bases). CDR3 length: 13 residues. Germline V gene sequence: CDR1 LGHDT, CDR2 YNNKEL (reference sequence). V dropped 6 bases and J dropped 2 bases, with 10 bases sitting between them. CDR3 bases: TGTGCCAGCAGGCGTAGCGGTCAAGAGACCCAGTACTTC. This sequence encodes CASRRSGQETQYF.

The gene calls are TRBV30 and TRBJ2-7; the D gene is possibly TRBD2 (5 bases). Germline values: CDR1 GTSNPN, CDR2 SVGIG (reference sequence). CDR3 length: 13 amino acids. V lost 4 bases to trimming and J lost 2 bases, with 12 bases between them. The CDR3: CAWKRDPTYEQYF. The DNA of the CDR3 is TGTGCCTGGAAACGGGATCCGACCTACGAGCAGTACTTC.

The chain links TRBV7-2 to TRBJ2-3; 8 nucleotides line up with TRBD2. V lost 4 bases to trimming and J lost 0 bases; unmatched junction nucleotides: 12. In germline, CDR1 is SGHTA, CDR2 FQGNSA. This CDR3 has 18 amino acids. CDR3 amino acids: CASSSTGRALWSTDTQYF. CDR3 nucleotide sequence: TGTGCCAGCAGCTCAACCGGGAGGGCCCTCTGGAGCACAGATACGCAGTATTTT. Combining the CDR3 with reference TRBV7-2 and TRBJ2-3 gives the whole variable domain GAGVSQSPSNKVTEKGKDVELRCDPISGHTALYWYRQSLGQGLEFLIYFQGNSAPDKSGLPSDRFSAERTGGSVSTLTIQRTQQEDSAVYLCASSSTGRALWSTDTQYFGPGTRLTVL.

This CDR3 reads CASSPYRAGPGELFF. CDR3 nucleotide sequence: TGTGCCAGCAGTCCCTACAGAGCGGGACCCGGGGAGCTGTTTTTT. The rearrangement joins TRBV6-2 or TRBV6-3 to TRBJ2-2, with 7 bases aligning to TRBD2. The J segment lost 6 bases and the V segment lost 5 bases, leaving 9 bases of the junction unmatched. The germline V gene encodes CDR1 MNHEY and CDR2 SVGEGT. CDR3 size: 15 residues.

V usage is TRBV5-1 and J usage is TRBJ2-5; 10 bases fit TRBD1. V shed 2 bases, J shed 6 bases, and the junction held 10 bases outside the gene matches. The CDR3 sequence is 16 residues long. CDR1 and CDR2 (germline): SGHRS, YFSETQ. CDR3 amino acids: CASSFTVGQGLQTQYF. Here the CDR3 DNA reads TGCGCCAGCAGCTTCACGGTGGGACAGGGGCTCCAGACCCAGTACTTC.

The chain joins TRBV5-5 to TRBJ2-2, with D possibly TRBD2 on 6 matching bases. Trimming took 0 bases from V and 4 from J, leaving 10 bases between them. The CDR3 totals 15 residues. CDR1 is SGHKS and CDR2 is YYEKEE in the germline V gene (reference sequence). CDR3 loop: CASSLEAGSTGELFF. In DNA, the CDR3 is TGTGCCAGCAGCTTGGAAGCGGGTAGCACCGGGGAGCTGTTTTTT. The whole variable domain, remainder taken from reference TRBV5-5 and TRBJ2-2, is DAGVTQSPTHLIKTRGQQVTLRCSPISGHKSVSWYQQVLGQGPQFIFQYYEKEERGRGNFPDRFSARQFPNYSSELNVNALLLGDSALYLCASSLEAGSTGELFFGEGSRLTVL.

This clone was detected only once. The chain couples TRBV24-1 to TRBJ2-1; TRBD2 is a possible D gene (6 bases). Trimming shortened V by 2 bases and J by 0 bases, and 13 bases separated the two germline ends. The V gene's germline CDR1 is KGHDR and CDR2 SFDVKD. The CDR3 has 17 amino acids. The DNA for the CDR3 is TGTGCCACCAGTGATTCTATAGCGACTAGCTCCTACAATGAGCAGTTCTTC. Its translation is CATSDSIATSSYNEQFF.

The chain uses TRBV19 and TRBJ1-5, with D perhaps TRBD1 (6 bases). Per the germline V gene, CDR1 is LNHDA and CDR2 is SQIVND (reference sequence). The CDR3 is 14 residues long. Trimming cost V 8 bases and J 7 bases, with 18 bases left between them. The CDR3 reads CASFNTGSGQPQHF. CDR3 nucleotides: TGTGCCAGTTTTAACACAGGGTCGGGGCAGCCCCAGCATTTT.

The table lists this clone with a count of one. Written as DNA, the CDR3 is TGTGCCAGCAGCCTAATGGGACTAGCGGGAGGGGGGGAGACCCAGTACTTC. Translation: CASSLMGLAGGGETQYF. The chain employs TRBV2 and TRBJ2-5, with 16 bases matching TRBD2. CDR1 SNHLY and CDR2 FYNNEI come from the germline V gene. The CDR3 is 17 residues long. The V and J ends lost 6 bases and 5 bases, in that order; junction bases with no gene match: 9.

Written as DNA, the CDR3 is TGTGCCAGCACCCGTGGAGGGCTCGTCCACGAGCAGTACTTC. Its protein product is CASTRGGLVHEQYF. The chain couples TRBV5-4 to TRBJ2-7, with D maybe TRBD2 (6 bases). Trimming pared 6 bases from V and 5 bases from J, leaving 18 bases between. Per germline, CDR1 SGHNT and CDR2 YYREEE (reference sequence). The CDR3 runs 14 residues. Filled out from reference TRBV5-4 and TRBJ2-7, the complete variable domain reads ETGVTQSPTHLIKTRGQQVTLRCSSQSGHNTVSWYQQALGQGPQFIFQYYREEENGRGNFPPRFSGLQFPNYSSELNVNALELDDSALYLCASTRGGLVHEQYFGPGTRLTVT.

The chain joins TRBV18 to TRBJ2-2; D unresolved. Germline assignment: CDR1 KGHSH and CDR2 LQKENI. The CDR3 runs to 15 residues. The V and J ends lost 7 bases and 0 bases respectively, with 12 bases between them. CDR3 residues: CASYIVAANTGELFF. The CDR3 nucleotides read TGTGCCAGCTACATCGTCGCTGCGAACACCGGGGAGCTGTTTTTT.

The chain carries TRBV7-9 and TRBJ2-2; a weak D match, TRBD1 (6 bases). Germline loops: CDR1 SEHNR, CDR2 FQNEAQ (reference sequence). V was trimmed by 5 bases and J by 4 bases, leaving 14 bases between them. This CDR3 comprises 15 residues. The CDR3 region is CASSRDTPGTGELFF. As DNA, the CDR3 is TGTGCCAGCAGCCGGGACACCCCGGGCACCGGGGAGCTGTTTTTT.

The chain has TRBV5-6 and TRBJ1-2; 11 bases line up with TRBD1. This CDR3 region has 15 residues. CDR1 is SGHDT and CDR2 is YYEEEE in the germline V gene. The trim removed 2 bases at V and 8 bases at J, leaving 8 bases unmatched. CDR3 coding DNA: TGTGCCAGCAGCTTATTTGGGACAGGGGGATTGGGCTACACCTTC. Residues: CASSLFGTGGLGYTF.

This clone appeared a single time. The sample holds other DNA sequences that translate to the same CDR3. V and J are TRBV9 and TRBJ2-7; 7 bases are a match to TRBD1. V lost 4 bases to trimming and J lost 0 bases; unmatched junction nucleotides: 7. This CDR3 has 15 residues. Germline lookup yields CDR1 SGDLS and CDR2 YYNGEE. The DNA for the CDR3 is TGTGCCAGCAGCCCTGGGGACAGTAGCTCCTACGAGCAGTACTTC. This sequence encodes CASSPGDSSSYEQYF. Full variable domain (outside the CDR3, taken from reference TRBV9 and TRBJ2-7): DSGVTQTPKHLITATGQRVTLRCSPRSGDLSVYWYQQSLDQGLQFLIQYYNGEERAKGNILERFSAQQFPDLHSELNLSSLELGDSALYFCASSPGDSSSYEQYFGPGTRLTVT.